The 24 T cell receptor beta chains given below trace back to one sample, sequenced in a study of T cell repertoires in cytomegalovirus infection (dated by TCRdb to about 2019). The sequencing machine was an Illumina HiSeq 1500. TCRdb redid the processing of the public reads, applying fastp at Q25 and MiXCR, and retained in-frame beta chains. Each entry is one CDR3 protein sequence, shown with its most common DNA and genes. Counted in this sample were approximately 400,000 distinct CDR3 sequences; roughly 30% of them appeared once. The top ten hold roughly 15% of the sample. Sequencing was performed on PBMCs. The receptor set was obtained from a human donor in good health (CMV status not recorded). Some clones in this sample may be carry-over from other donors' samples.

The rearrangement links TRBV7-9 to TRBJ2-7; 7 bases line up with TRBD1. After removal of 7 bases from V and 3 bases from J, the junction contained 9 bases not matched to a gene. Germline CDR1 reads SEHNR; CDR2 reads FQNEAQ (reference sequence). The CDR3 totals 14 residues. The CDR3 nucleotides read TGTGCCAGCACCTCCGGGACAGAAGTCTACGAGCAGTACTTC. As protein: CASTSGTEVYEQYF.

This chain connects TRBV28 to TRBJ1-5, with D perhaps matching TRBD1 (5 bases). CDR3 length equals 12 residues. Between the trimmed V and J ends, which lost 6 bases and 5 bases, there was a span of 8 bases. Germline assignment: CDR1 MDHEN and CDR2 SYDVKM. In nucleotides, the CDR3 is TGTGCCAGCAGCATGGGGCATCAGCCCCAGCATTTT. This codes for CASSMGHQPQHF.

By frequency in the sample, this clonotype is medium-sized. The gene calls are TRBV5-5 and TRBJ2-1, with 9 bases matching TRBD1. This CDR3 contains 15 residues. The V gene's germline CDR1 is SGHKS and CDR2 YYEKEE (reference sequence). V lost 4 bases and J lost 8; bases outside the gene matches: 10. The CDR3 coding sequence is TGTGCCAGCAGCCTAAGTTTTACAGGGGGCGATGAGCAGTTCTTC. Translation: CASSLSFTGGDEQFF.

The chain recombines TRBV24-1 with TRBJ2-1; 10 nucleotides agree with TRBD1. Unmatched junction bases numbered 4, after V lost 4 bases and J lost 5 bases. From germline, CDR1 is KGHDR and CDR2 SFDVKD. This CDR3 region has 15 residues. CDR3 nucleotide sequence: TGTGCCACCAGTGAGCCGGGGACAGGGGACAATGAGCAGTTCTTC. It specifies CATSEPGTGDNEQFF.

Comment on this clonotype: Mismatch with germline at one junction end may stem from a read error. This rearrangement joins TRBV11-3 to TRBJ2-1; tentatively, D is TRBD2 (6 bases). This CDR3 region has 15 residues. The germline V gene has CDR1 SGHNT and CDR2 YENEEA. CDR3 loop: CASSLSSSGYNEQLF. Here the CDR3 DNA reads TGTGCCAGCAGCTTAAGTAGTAGCGGCTACAATGAGCAGTTATTC.

This chain links TRBV7-9 with TRBJ2-5, with TRBD1 matching over 7 bases. The ends lost 0 bases at V and 4 bases at J; junction bases unmatched: 2. The CDR3 extends over 14 amino acids. Germline CDR1 is SEHNR and CDR2 is FQNEAQ (reference sequence). The CDR3 DNA is TGTGCCAGCAGCTTAGCCCAGGGGGTAGAGACCCAGTACTTC. Its translation: CASSLAQGVETQYF.

The V and J genes are TRBV7-8 and TRBJ2-5; 12 nucleotides match TRBD1. V lost 5 bases and J lost 2; bases outside the gene matches: 9. The CDR3 consists of 17 residues. Germline V gene sequence: CDR1 SGHVS, CDR2 FQNEAQ. CDR3 residues: CASSVGQGANRQETQYF. DNA for the CDR3: TGTGCCAGCAGCGTGGGACAGGGGGCGAATAGGCAAGAGACCCAGTACTTC.

This clonotype was detected many times. The rearrangement links TRBV10-3 to TRBJ2-7; 10 bases map to TRBD2. The CDR3 runs to 14 residues. V lost 0 bases, J lost 4 bases, and 0 bases stayed unmatched. Per germline, CDR1 ENHRY and CDR2 SYGVKD. CDR3 protein: CAISESTSGYEQYF. CDR3 nucleotides: TGTGCCATCAGTGAGTCGACTAGCGGGTACGAGCAGTACTTC.

This clonotype was counted only a few times. J is TRBJ2-1 and V is TRBV5-4, with TRBD1 as a possible D gene (6 bases). V was pared by 4 bases and J by 8 bases, with 13 bases between. CDR1 SGHNT and CDR2 YYREEE come from the germline V gene (reference sequence). The CDR3 is 13 amino acids. CDR3 protein: CASSVTGFDEQFF. The CDR3 bases are TGTGCCAGCAGCGTAACAGGGTTCGATGAGCAGTTCTTC.

V and J are TRBV20-1 and TRBJ2-7, with D perhaps matching TRBD2 (6 bases). Per the germline V gene, CDR1 is DFQATT and CDR2 is SNEGSKA (reference sequence). The CDR3 has 13 residues. Trimming pared 3 bases from V and 5 bases from J, leaving 14 bases between. The CDR3 sequence is CSASSRTGDEQYF. CDR3 DNA: TGCAGTGCTAGTTCCAGGACGGGGGACGAGCAGTACTTC.

This clonotype has ten or more counts. The V call is TRBV7-2, the J call TRBJ2-3; the match to TRBD2 covers 13 bases. This CDR3 is built from 19 residues. In germline, CDR1 is SGHTA, CDR2 FQGNSA. Losses at the gene ends were 5 bases for V and 1 base for J; bases not matched to a gene: 12. CDR3 sequence: CASSPHGLAGAPGTDTQYF. DNA for the CDR3: TGTGCCAGCAGCCCGCATGGACTAGCGGGGGCCCCTGGCACAGATACGCAGTATTTT.

This clonotype was observed a handful of times. V gene TRBV4-3 combines with J gene TRBJ2-6; 9 bases map to TRBD1. Germline V gives CDR1 LGHNA, CDR2 YSLEER. After removal of 2 bases from V and 0 bases from J, the junction contained 5 bases not matched to a gene. The CDR3 is 18 residues long. The CDR3 is CASSQSGQGTSGANVLTF. DNA of the CDR3: TGCGCCAGCAGCCAATCCGGACAGGGGACCTCTGGGGCCAACGTCCTGACTTTC.

This clonotype was recorded many times. The V gene is TRBV11-2, the J gene TRBJ2-1; 8 positions match TRBD1. The J segment lost 9 bases and the V segment lost 7 bases, leaving 8 bases of the junction unmatched. CDR3 length: 13 amino acids. Germline V gene sequence: CDR1 SGHAT, CDR2 FQNNGV. CDR3 DNA sequence: TGTGCCAGCAAAAGGACAGGGCTGGCTGAGCAGTTCTTC. This encodes CASKRTGLAEQFF.

About this clonotype itself: An end of the junction differs from the germline gene, which may be a read error. The chain is built from TRBV4-1 and TRBJ2-5; perhaps TRBD2 as D (5 bases). The CDR3 runs to 15 residues. CDR1 and CDR2 from the germline V gene are MGHRA and YSYEKL. This CDR3 is CASSQTGVLQETQYF. CDR3 nucleotides: TGTGCCAGCAGCCAAACCGGGGTATTGCAAGAGACCCAGTACTTC.

This clonotype was found a few times. The V gene is TRBV4-1, the J gene TRBJ2-7, with 10 bases that match TRBD1. With 1 base clipped from V and 5 bases from J, the junction kept 5 bases outside the gene matches. The CDR3 consists of 15 residues. The germline CDR1 and CDR2 sequences are MGHRA and YSYEKL. The DNA of the CDR3 is TGCGCCAGCAGCCAAGGTGAGGGGACAGGGGACGAGCAGTACTTC. Amino acid sequence: CASSQGEGTGDEQYF.

This sequence joins TRBV6-2 or TRBV6-3 and TRBJ2-1; either TRBD1 or TRBD2 may fit D (5 bases each). From germline, CDR1 is MNHEY and CDR2 SVGEGT. CDR3 size: 13 residues. V was clipped by 8 bases and J by 9 bases, with 17 bases between them. CDR3 sequence: CASRDRSGVEQFF. DNA of the CDR3: TGTGCCAGCCGGGACCGCTCAGGAGTTGAGCAGTTCTTC.

V gene TRBV28 combines with J gene TRBJ1-1; D not certain. The CDR3 has 12 residues. Per the germline V gene, CDR1 is MDHEN and CDR2 is SYDVKM. The germline V and J ends were trimmed by 1 base and 11 bases, with 11 bases remaining between them. CDR3 amino acids: CASSLSHTTAFF. CDR3 coding DNA: TGTGCCAGCAGTTTATCTCATACCACGGCTTTCTTT.

This chain links TRBV18 with TRBJ2-3; D might be TRBD2 (5 bases). Germline values: CDR1 KGHSH, CDR2 LQKENI. This CDR3 region has 13 residues. Trimming shortened V by 7 bases and J by 3 bases, and 11 bases separated the two germline ends. Here the CDR3 DNA reads TGTGCCAGCTACTCGTCGGGGACAGATACGCAGTATTTT. It translates to CASYSSGTDTQYF.

In its sample, this clonotype was seen many times. The V call is TRBV7-6, the J call TRBJ2-2; the D gene is possibly TRBD1 (6 bases). Trimming removed 1 base from V and 7 bases from J, with 10 bases in between. This CDR3 has 14 residues. Per the germline V gene, CDR1 is SGHVS and CDR2 is FNYEAQ. CDR3 loop: CASSLGQASGELFF. Written as DNA, the CDR3 is TGTGCCAGCAGCTTAGGACAGGCTAGCGGGGAGCTGTTTTTT.

In this sample, this clonotype turned up a few times. The chain joins TRBV15 to TRBJ1-4; tentative D call: TRBD1 (6 bases). The V end lost 2 bases, the J end lost 0 bases, and 16 bases lay between the germline ends. The CDR3 sequence is 18 residues long. Germline V gives CDR1 LNHNV, CDR2 YYDKDF (reference sequence). The CDR3 here is CATSRRGGLQSTNEKLFF. The CDR3 bases are TGTGCCACCAGCAGACGGGGGGGGCTCCAATCAACTAATGAAAAACTGTTTTTT.

This chain joins TRBV9 and TRBJ1-4, with no clear D. V was pared by 0 bases and J by 0 bases, with 12 bases between. This CDR3 is 17 amino acids long. Germline values: CDR1 SGDLS, CDR2 YYNGEE. CDR3 loop: CASSVGRNPATNEKLFF. The CDR3, as DNA: TGTGCCAGCAGCGTAGGCAGGAACCCAGCAACTAATGAAAAACTGTTTTTT.

This rearrangement joins TRBV20-1 to TRBJ2-3; 8 positions agree with TRBD1. Germline CDR1 DFQATT, CDR2 SNEGSKA (reference sequence). J gave up 2 bases and V 5 bases, and 9 bases lay outside the gene matches. The length of the CDR3 is 15 residues. CDR3 in DNA: TGCAGTGCTGAACCGGGACAGGAGACCACAGATACGCAGTATTTT. Translated, it gives CSAEPGQETTDTQYF.

This clonotype appeared a few times. This chain links TRBV6-1 with TRBJ2-7, with 13 bases fitting TRBD2. Germline values: CDR1 MNHNS, CDR2 SASEGT. V was clipped by 5 bases and J by 6 bases; unmatched bases: 7. The CDR3 covers 15 residues. In DNA, the CDR3 is TGTGCCAGCAGTATCGGGACTAGCGGGGCTAGCGAGCAGTACTTC. As protein: CASSIGTSGASEQYF.

The J gene is TRBJ2-1, the V gene TRBV7-6; 10 bases agree with TRBD2. The germline gives CDR1 SGHVS, CDR2 FNYEAQ. This CDR3 is built from 15 residues. V gave up 5 bases and J gave up 9 bases; unmatched junction bases: 10. The CDR3 DNA reads as TGTGCCAGCAGCCTCGGAAGCGGGGGGGCCTTTGAGCAGTTCTTC. Translation: CASSLGSGGAFEQFF.